The text below deals with one TCR beta chain. This clonotype was detected only a few times. This clone's antigen is unknown. No much larger clonotype is one base removed from it; base qualities were not supplied. V and J are trimmed by 5 bases and 1 base, and the gene matches miss 4 bases of the junction. The CDR3 starts with the cysteine, ends with the phenylalanine, and has 15 residues. Here the CDR3 DNA is all that survives: 45 bases in frame from base 1. CDR1 and CDR2, looked up from the germline V gene (reference sequence), are MNHEY and SMNVEV. This specimen comes from a study of CD8 T cells in Susac syndrome (dated 2019 in TCRdb). Study-level background: Repertoire sequencing was used to test whether CD8+ T cell activation and differentiation in Susac syndrome was antigen driven. Clonality of the CD8+ T cell repertoire was compared between eleven to twelve healthy donors, approximately 14 Susac syndrome patients and roughly 16 multiple sclerosis patients.

Paper-wide results and their limitations: The number of individuals in the TCR sequencing and HLA analysis was acknowledged as relatively small.

High-throughput TCR beta sequencing profiled peripheral blood CD8+ and CD4+ T cells from healthy donors, Susac syndrome patients and multiple sclerosis patients. Treatment-naive patients with stable or active relapsing-remitting disease fulfilling revised McDonald criteria were used as multiple sclerosis controls. Bulk CD8+ and CD4+ T cells were purified by magnetic negative isolation, whereas CD8+ TEMRA cells were enriched by FACS. Blood was drawn into EDTA tubes, processed within 24 hours, and PBMCs were isolated by density gradient centrifugation. PBMCs intended for TCR sequencing were frozen in liquid nitrogen and were later thawed in a 37 degrees C water bath. The sorted or isolated CD4+, CD8+ and CD8+ TEMRA cells reached a purity of at least 90%. RNA was extracted using the RNeasy kit, and about 0.45 to 1 ug of the RNA was reverse transcribed with random hexamers. TCR beta CDR3 regions were amplified with the immunoSEQ multiplex PCR assay covering 54 Vbeta and 13 Jbeta segments. Bias from PCR amplification was corrected by using a synthetic template baseline for primer optimization and for computational correction. From the authors' description of their analysis: Only productive sequences were kept, with reads annotated to V, D and J genes according to IMGT and analyzed in immunoSEQ Analyzer. To calculate clonality, Shannon entropy was normalized by log2 of the number of productive unique sequences and then subtracted from one. Public and private clones were assessed among the 100 most prevalent clones of each patient and control. Susac-specific clones were defined as absent from healthy and MS cohorts, 850 to 1,300 published viral clones and other ImmuneACCESS disease sequences. The raw public reads went through TCRdb reprocessing: fastp at Q25, MiXCR clone calling, in-frame beta chains kept. CDR3 protein sequences are deduplicated, and each keeps its most common genes and DNA. The V and J calls reflect TCRdb's pipeline rather than the authors' work. For this sample there are almost 450,000 distinct CDR3 sequences; 75% to 90% appear just once. Approximately 0.11% of the sample belongs to the ten largest clones.

The V and J segments used are TRBV27 and TRBJ2-1, with 8 bases in between that match TRBD2. Sample: CD8+ T cells from PBMCs. The TCR sequence derives from a human donor with multiple sclerosis. The DNA sequence is TGTGCCAGCAGTCCTAGCGGGTTTTCCTACAATGAGCAGTTCTTC. It translates to CASSPSGFSYNEQFF.